One and the same sample provided the 3 T cell receptor beta chains below, sequenced in a study of T cell responses to AZD1222 COVID-19 vaccine. Data came from immunoSEQ multiplex PCR; TCRdb stores just in-frame clones and leaves some out. The sample data list about 140,000 clones. The sequenced material came from peripheral blood. The receptors originated from an adult in good health.

The genes are TRBV28 and TRBJ1-1; a possible D gene is TRBD1 (6 bases). V lost 3 bases and J 0 bases, leaving 17 bases between the germline ends. This CDR3 spans 17 amino acids. Germline V gene sequence: CDR1 MDHEN, CDR2 SYDVKM. CDR3 sequence (DNA): TGTGCCAGCAGTTTGATCGAACCTGGACAGATGAACACTGAAGCTTTCTTT. As protein: CASSLIEPGQMNTEAFF.

This chain links TRBV10-2 with TRBJ1-1; TRBD1 agrees at 10 bases. The trim removed 4 bases at V and 3 bases at J, leaving 2 bases unmatched. CDR1 and CDR2 (germline): WSHSY, SAAADI. The CDR3 is 14 residues long. CDR3 in amino acids: CASSGDRGYTEAFF. The CDR3, as DNA: TGCGCCAGCAGTGGGGACAGGGGATACACTGAAGCTTTCTTT.

V usage is TRBV7-2 and J usage is TRBJ1-5; no firm D call. Germline assignment: CDR1 SGHTA and CDR2 FQGNSA. The V and J ends lost 5 bases and 7 bases respectively, with 12 bases between them. This CDR3 is built from 13 residues. The CDR3 nucleotides are TGTGCCAGCAGCCTGAGGGTTTACCAGCCCCAGCATTTT. This encodes CASSLRVYQPQHF.